The count of the clone carrying this T cell receptor beta chain is one. Its antigen remains unknown. Sequence at one end of the junction differs from germline and may be a read error. Every participating donor contributed roughly 9.6 milliliters of peripheral blood through a draw. This entry belongs to a study of blood T cells in healthy people across ages. The CDR3 runs to 16 residues. Per the germline V gene, CDR1 is SEHNR and CDR2 is FQNEAQ (reference sequence). Then a second PCR, running about 6 to 12 cycles, was carried out with a sample-barcoded 5' primer and a J-beta primer mix. Every cDNA molecule bore a tag from a template-switch adaptor containing 12 random nucleotides. The yield of each sample was at least 3 million CDR3-containing paired-end reads. TCRdb independently ran MiXCR on the 5' RACE reads; one entry per CDR3 protein. The sample holds 1.6 million or so distinct CDR3 sequences; 30% to 35% are singletons and the top ten take around 11%.

Study-wide points: Any conclusive comparison of naive versus antigen-experienced cells was prevented by using unsorted PBMCs.

The clonotype comes from a woman aged 30 to 39 in good health. The rearrangement uses TRBV7-9 and TRBJ2-7, with 9 bases matching TRBD1. Input material: blood. CDR3 bases: TGTGCCAGCAGCGAACAGGGGACAGGGAGCTCCTACGAGCAGTATTTC. This sequence encodes CASSEQGTGSSYEQYF.